This T cell receptor beta chain was profiled in a study of blood T cell repertoires in COVID-19. Here immunoSEQ multiplex PCR was the method, and the copy in TCRdb shows in-frame clones only, minus some. The data hold 100,000 or so clones, with around 87% observed a single time. V lost 6 bases to trimming and J lost 3 bases; unmatched junction nucleotides: 8. The CDR3 has 15 amino acids. Germline V gene data show CDR1 as SNHLY and CDR2 as FYNNEI. The source of this sequence is a woman aged 50 to 60 with COVID-19, enrolled during active disease. Source material: peripheral blood. The chain combines TRBV2 with TRBJ1-5; 7 bases are shared with TRBD1. The CDR3 loop reads CASRTGTASNQPQHF. CDR3 DNA sequence: TGTGCCAGCAGGACCGGGACAGCATCCAATCAGCCCCAGCATTTT.